The 20 T cell receptor beta chains reported below all come from one sample, sequenced in a study of blood T cell repertoires in COVID-19. TCRdb's copy holds only in-frame clones and misses some; the assay was immunoSEQ multiplex PCR. The sample shows roughly 250,000 clones, approximately 80% of them seen only once. The sample taken for sequencing was peripheral blood. The receptors originated from a woman of 80 years or more with acute or convalescent COVID-19.

The chain's CDR3 is CASSPPGGAYGEQFF. Here the CDR3 DNA reads TGTGCCAGCAGTCCTCCCGGGGGGGCTTATGGTGAGCAGTTCTTC. The chain combines TRBV7-3 with TRBJ2-1, with 8 bases aligning to TRBD2. This CDR3 region has 15 residues. CDR1 SGHTA and CDR2 FQGTGA come from the germline V gene. The V and J ends lost 6 bases and 9 bases, in that order; junction bases with no gene match: 13.

The chain combines TRBV29-1 with TRBJ2-7, with 8 positions matching TRBD1. V lost 8 bases to trimming and J lost 6 bases; unmatched junction nucleotides: 3. Germline V lookup: CDR1 SQVTM, CDR2 ANQGSEA. CDR3 size: 10 residues. The CDR3 sequence is CSQTGAEQYF. CDR3 coding DNA: TGCAGCCAGACAGGGGCCGAGCAGTACTTC.

This clone was recorded only once. This chain uses TRBV30 with TRBJ1-2; weak D call: TRBD1 (6 bases). Germline loops: CDR1 GTSNPN, CDR2 SVGIG (reference sequence). The CDR3 consists of 15 residues. V was pared by 2 bases and J by 6 bases, with 19 bases between. CDR3 nucleotides: TGTGCCTGGAGTTGGATCTTCGGGGGGCATAATGGCTACACCTTC. This gives the protein CAWSWIFGGHNGYTF.

The chain carries TRBV11-2 and TRBJ2-2, with 9 nucleotides matching TRBD1. The CDR3 runs 14 residues. The germline gives CDR1 SGHAT, CDR2 FQNNGV. The J segment lost 6 bases and the V segment lost 6 bases, leaving 5 bases of the junction unmatched. CDR3 in amino acids: CASRNRTGAGELFF. The CDR3 DNA is TGTGCCAGCAGAAATAGGACAGGGGCCGGGGAGCTGTTTTTT.

A few counts support this clone. The chain employs TRBV5-5 and TRBJ2-7; the match to TRBD1 covers 9 bases. V lost 6 bases and J lost 2; bases outside the gene matches: 12. CDR3 size: 16 residues. From germline, CDR1 is SGHKS and CDR2 YYEKEE (reference sequence). The CDR3 DNA sequence: TGTGCCAGCAACAAACTCGGGGGACAGGGAGCCTACGAGCAGTACTTC. It yields the protein CASNKLGGQGAYEQYF.

The rearrangement uses TRBV7-3 and TRBJ2-2; no firm D call. CDR1 SGHTA and CDR2 FQGTGA come from the germline V gene. Trimming took 3 bases from V and 4 from J, leaving 9 bases between them. CDR3 length equals 14 residues. CDR3 sequence reads: CASSFLSGTGELFF. CDR3 DNA: TGTGCCAGCAGCTTCCTCTCGGGCACCGGGGAGCTGTTTTTT.

This clone was found a few times. The V gene is TRBV5-3, the J gene TRBJ1-4, with 7 positions matching TRBD1. TRBV5-3 counts as an open reading frame of uncertain function. The junction had 7 bases not matched to a gene; V was cut back by 2 bases and J by 3 bases. CDR3 length: 16 amino acids. The CDR3 DNA reads TGTGCCAGAAGCTTCAAAAGAGGGGGCCCTAATGAAAAACTGTTTTTT. It translates to CARSFKRGGPNEKLFF.

V usage is TRBV5-4 and J usage is TRBJ2-1, with 8 bases that match TRBD2. Losses at the gene ends were 0 bases for V and 2 bases for J; bases not matched to a gene: 4. The CDR3 extends over 16 amino acids. Germline CDR1 is SGHNT and CDR2 is YYREEE (reference sequence). The CDR3 sequence: CASSLARGGAYNEQFF. For the CDR3, the DNA is TGTGCCAGCAGCTTGGCCCGGGGGGGGGCCTACAATGAGCAGTTCTTC.

The chain has TRBV9 and TRBJ2-2; tentative D call: TRBD1 (6 bases). Germline V gene sequence: CDR1 SGDLS, CDR2 YYNGEE. The CDR3 loop spans 15 amino acids. V lost 4 bases, J lost 2 bases, and 12 bases lay in between. The CDR3 region has the DNA TGTGCCAGCAGCCCTACAGGGTATAACACCGGGGAGCTGTTTTTT. It codes for CASSPTGYNTGELFF.

The J gene is TRBJ2-3, the V gene TRBV25-1; D is ambiguous. The CDR3 extends over 12 amino acids. The V gene's germline CDR1 is MGHDK and CDR2 SYGVNS. The ends were cut back, 4 bases at V and 3 bases at J, with 5 bases in the middle. CDR3 sequence reads: CASSAGTDTQYF. The CDR3 coding sequence is TGTGCCAGCAGTGCCGGGACAGATACGCAGTATTTT.

V usage is TRBV12-3 or TRBV12-4 and J usage is TRBJ1-2; no clear D. The length of the CDR3 is 13 residues. Deletions cut 1 base from V and 8 bases from J, with 11 bases between. The CDR3 sequence is CASSLDGSRGYTF. DNA of the CDR3: TGTGCCAGCAGTTTAGACGGATCTAGAGGCTACACCTTC.

V usage is TRBV19 and J usage is TRBJ1-4; TRBD1 agrees at 8 bases. The V segment lost 3 bases and the J segment 5 bases; nucleotides outside the gene matches: 5. The CDR3 loop spans 15 amino acids. CDR1 and CDR2 (germline): LNHDA, SQIVND (reference sequence). This CDR3 reads CASSILGQENEKLFF. CDR3 in DNA: TGTGCCAGTAGTATCCTGGGACAGGAAAATGAAAAACTGTTTTTT.

The chain links TRBV6-5 to TRBJ2-3; D not resolved. CDR3 length equals 15 residues. Trimming pared 0 bases from V and 6 bases from J, leaving 13 bases between. CDR1 and CDR2 from the germline V gene are MNHEY and SVGAGI. Written as DNA, the CDR3 is TGTGCCAGCAGTTACTCCACCTTGAGAGTGGATACGCAGTATTTT. It specifies CASSYSTLRVDTQYF.

The V gene is TRBV2, the J gene TRBJ1-5; D ambiguous. V lost 7 bases to trimming and J lost 5 bases, with 12 bases between them. CDR3 size: 13 residues. Germline V gene data show CDR1 as SNHLY and CDR2 as FYNNEI. The CDR3 DNA follows: TGTGCCAGCACCTTCACGGGATATCAGCCCCAGCATTTT. Residues: CASTFTGYQPQHF. The variable domain in full, completed from reference TRBV2 and TRBJ1-5, reads EPEVTQTPSHQVTQMGQEVILRCVPISNHLYFYWYRQILGQKVEFLVSFYNNEISEKSEIFDDQFSVERPDGSNFTLKIRSTKLEDSAMYFCASTFTGYQPQHFGDGTRLSIL.

This chain links TRBV18 with TRBJ1-2; D possibly corresponds to TRBD1 (6 bases). The germline V gene has CDR1 KGHSH and CDR2 LQKENI. V lost 6 bases, J lost 3 bases, and 14 bases lay in between. CDR3 length: 14 residues. CDR3 DNA: TGTGCCAGCTCGTCACAGGGTTTTGACTATGGCTACACCTTC. This encodes CASSSQGFDYGYTF. The full variable domain, completed using reference TRBV18 and TRBJ1-2, is NAGVMQNPRHLVRRRGQEARLRCSPMKGHSHVYWYRQLPEEGLKFMVYLQKENIIDESGMPKERFSAEFPKEGPSILRIQQVVRGDSAAYFCASSSQGFDYGYTFGSGTRLTVV.

This rearrangement joins TRBV6-1 to TRBJ2-7, with D uncertain. The germline CDR1 and CDR2 sequences are MNHNS and SASEGT. This CDR3 comprises 13 residues. V was trimmed by 2 bases and J by 10 bases, leaving 15 bases between them. CDR3 amino acids: CASSEYRLGTQYF. The DNA for the CDR3 is TGTGCCAGCAGTGAATATCGGCTGGGCACACAGTACTTC.

The chain links TRBV15 to TRBJ2-2; perhaps TRBD1 as D (5 bases). This CDR3 contains 16 residues. Germline lookup yields CDR1 LNHNV and CDR2 YYDKDF (reference sequence). V lost 4 bases and J lost 1, with 13 bases in between. The CDR3 loop reads CATSKQGRRNTGELFF. Here the CDR3 DNA reads TGTGCCACCAGCAAGCAGGGAAGGCGGAACACCGGGGAGCTGTTTTTT.

In DNA form, the CDR3 reads TGTGCCAGCAGCTTTCGACTAGCGGGAAGTTACGAGCAGTACTTC. It specifies CASSFRLAGSYEQYF. The chain recombines TRBV7-8 with TRBJ2-7; TRBD2 matches at 11 bases. V shed 3 bases and J 4 bases; nucleotides not matched to a gene: 5. Germline assignment: CDR1 SGHVS and CDR2 FQNEAQ. CDR3 length: 15 amino acids.

The chain has TRBV7-9 and TRBJ2-5; 11 bases agree with TRBD1. CDR3 length equals 16 residues. Germline loops: CDR1 SEHNR, CDR2 FQNEAQ (reference sequence). V was pared by 5 bases and J by 0 bases, with 5 bases of the junction left unmatched. CDR3 DNA sequence: TGTGCCAGCAGCAGAGGGACAGGGGGTAACCAAGAGACCCAGTACTTC. It translates to CASSRGTGGNQETQYF.

The chain links TRBV30 to TRBJ1-2, with D hard to call. The CDR3 loop spans 13 amino acids. V lost 3 bases, J lost 4 bases, and 12 bases lay in between. CDR1 and CDR2 (germline): GTSNPN, SVGIG (reference sequence). The CDR3, as DNA: TGTGCCTGGAGCGCAGGTGGCGTCTATGGCTACACCTTC. Protein product: CAWSAGGVYGYTF.